The 9 T cell receptor beta chains below all came from one sample that was sequenced in a study of shared clonotypes between healthy human individuals. Profiling relied on immunoSEQ multiplex PCR, and the TCRdb table lists in-frame clones only, not all of them. Of some 320,000 clones listed, around 87% are singletons. Sequenced: memory CD8+ T cells sorted from blood. Noted subset: CD45RO+ cells pooled with CCR7-negative TemRA cells. These receptors came from a man between 18 and 29 years old in good health.

The chain couples TRBV27 to TRBJ2-1; the D gene is possibly TRBD2 (6 bases). Trimming took off 4 bases at V and 1 base at J, with 11 bases between the two ends. The CDR3 has 15 amino acids. Germline values: CDR1 MNHEY, CDR2 SMNVEV (reference sequence). The CDR3 coding sequence is TGTGCCAGCAGTTCGGGGGTTTGGTCCTACAATGAGCAGTTCTTC. It yields the protein CASSSGVWSYNEQFF.

The chain carries TRBV2 and TRBJ2-7, with D tentatively TRBD2 (6 bases). The CDR3 spans 15 residues. V lost 2 bases and J 3 bases, leaving 14 bases between the germline ends. CDR1 is SNHLY, CDR2 FYNNEI, per germline. The CDR3 sequence is CASSEWASANYEQYF. CDR3 DNA: TGTGCCAGCAGTGAATGGGCTAGCGCCAACTACGAGCAGTACTTC. Filled out from reference TRBV2 and TRBJ2-7, the complete variable domain reads EPEVTQTPSHQVTQMGQEVILRCVPISNHLYFYWYRQILGQKVEFLVSFYNNEISEKSEIFDDQFSVERPDGSNFTLKIRSTKLEDSAMYFCASSEWASANYEQYFGPGTRLTVT.

V and J are TRBV7-6 and TRBJ2-3; 9 positions agree with TRBD2. There are 16 residues in the CDR3. After removal of 5 bases from V and 2 bases from J, the junction contained 8 bases not matched to a gene. The germline V gene encodes CDR1 SGHVS and CDR2 FNYEAQ. The CDR3 DNA reads as TGTGCCAGCAGCCCGTTAGCGGGGGCGATCACAGATACGCAGTATTTT. Translation: CASSPLAGAITDTQYF.

The V call is TRBV7-8, the J call TRBJ2-1; 7 bases fit TRBD2. J was trimmed by 10 bases and V by 5 bases; bases with no gene match: 5. CDR1 is SGHVS and CDR2 is FQNEAQ in the germline V gene. This CDR3 is built from 12 residues. CDR3 residues: CASSATSAEQFF. CDR3 in DNA: TGTGCCAGCAGCGCTACTAGCGCCGAGCAGTTCTTC.

The V gene is TRBV7-2, the J gene TRBJ2-7; D may be TRBD2 (6 bases). Germline loops: CDR1 SGHTA, CDR2 FQGNSA. V was pared by 1 base and J by 7 bases, with 20 bases between. The CDR3 runs to 16 residues. CDR3: CASSLDGAGPLFEQYF. The CDR3 region has the DNA TGTGCCAGCAGCTTAGATGGGGCGGGACCCCTTTTTGAGCAGTACTTC.

With regard to this clone: This specimen includes other DNA sequences encoding the same CDR3. The V gene is TRBV6-5, the J gene TRBJ1-1, with a tentative D call TRBD1 (5 bases). Between the trimmed V and J ends, which lost 6 bases and 2 bases, there was a span of 7 bases. The CDR3 extends over 12 amino acids. Germline V lookup: CDR1 MNHEY, CDR2 SVGAGI. The CDR3 is CASRQGNTEAFF. The CDR3 nucleotides are TGTGCCAGCAGGCAGGGTAACACTGAAGCTTTCTTT.

The chain is built from TRBV11-2 and TRBJ2-7, with D unresolved. Germline CDR1 is SGHAT and CDR2 is FQNNGV. The V end lost 3 bases, the J end lost 1 base, and 7 bases lay between the germline ends. CDR3 size: 13 residues. CDR3 region: CASSFPGSYEQYF. The CDR3 nucleotides read TGTGCCAGCAGCTTCCCCGGATCCTACGAGCAGTACTTC.

This clone was counted many times. The V and J genes are TRBV7-8 and TRBJ2-7; D may match TRBD1 or TRBD2 (5 bases each). V lost 5 bases and J lost 2, with 10 bases in between. The CDR3 is 13 amino acids. Germline CDR1 and CDR2: SGHVS and FQNEAQ. Here the CDR3 reads CASSDGATYEQYF. The CDR3 nucleotides read TGTGCCAGCAGCGACGGGGCTACCTACGAGCAGTACTTC.

In its sample, this clone was seen once. The chain recombines TRBV7-9 with TRBJ2-7; D is uncertain. V was pared by 5 bases and J by 2 bases, with 7 bases between. The CDR3 totals 12 residues. Germline CDR1 SEHNR, CDR2 FQNEAQ (reference sequence). The CDR3 bases are TGTGCCAGCAGCATCCGGACCTACGAGCAGTACTTC. Translated, it gives CASSIRTYEQYF. Together with reference TRBV7-9 and TRBJ2-7, the CDR3 gives the full variable domain: DTGVSQNPRHKITKRGQNVTFRCDPISEHNRLYWYRQTLGQGPEFLTYFQNEAQLEKSRLLSDRFSAERPKGSFSTLEIQRTEQGDSAMYLCASSIRTYEQYFGPGTRLTVT.